The clone carrying this TCR beta chain has just a few counts. This entry comes from a study of blood T cells in healthy people across ages. A sample-barcoded 5' primer and a J-beta primer mix were used in a second PCR of about 7 to 11 cycles. MiXCR, run by TCRdb on the 5' RACE reads, gives a single entry per CDR3 protein. The data show 550,000 to 700,000 distinct CDR3 sequences, 25% to 30% seen once. Sequencing was performed on blood. The origin of this receptor is a woman aged 70-85 years in good health.

DNA of the CDR3: TGTGCCAGCAGCTTGTCGCCGGATGAAAAACTGTTTTTT. It translates to CASSLSPDEKLFF. The chain recombines TRBV7-8 with TRBJ1-4; no reliable D call. Looked up from germline, CDR1 is SGHVS and CDR2 is FQNEAQ. Trimming pared 3 bases from V and 6 bases from J, leaving 8 bases between. The CDR3 extends over 13 amino acids.